These T cell receptor beta chains were read from a single sample in a study of multiple sclerosis patients with progressive multifocal leukoencephalopathy. TCRdb's copy holds only in-frame clones and misses some; the assay was immunoSEQ multiplex PCR. The sample records 25,000 to 35,000 clones, roughly 91% being singletons. What was sequenced was PBMCs. Source of these receptors: a human donor with multiple sclerosis. Each CDR3 is given with its conserved first and last residue. Fields, in order: D gene, J gene, V gene, clone size, CDR3 protein, CDR3 DNA. D genes are given only for firm matches. For some rows the clone size is stated as once, few or many, or as a class when expanded; others skip it.

NA,TRBJ2-5,TRBV19,NA,CASSIVLTRQGGETQYF,TGTGCCAGTAGTATAGTTTTAACCCGACAGGGAGGGGAGACCCAGTACTTC
TRBD1,TRBJ1-5,TRBV7-2,NA,CASSSTGGPQPQHF,TGTGCCAGCAGCTCAACAGGGGGCCCTCAGCCCCAGCATTTT
TRBD1,TRBJ1-1,TRBV28,NA,CASTPGGRTEAFF,TGTGCCAGCACTCCAGGGGGGAGGACTGAAGCTTTCTTT
NA,TRBJ2-1,TRBV19,once,CASSPNTESDEQFF,TGTGCCAGTAGTCCCAACACGGAAAGTGATGAGCAGTTCTTC
TRBD1,TRBJ2-5,TRBV29-1,NA,CSVGRRQGTETQYF,TGCAGCGTTGGGCGAAGACAGGGGACAGAGACCCAGTACTTC
TRBD1,TRBJ1-4,TRBV5-6,NA,CASSPGGAGEKLFF,TGTGCCAGCAGCCCAGGGGGCGCAGGTGAAAAACTGTTTTTT
NA,TRBJ1-1,TRBV27,NA,CASSWGLRGTEAFF,TGTGCCAGCAGTTGGGGGCTCCGGGGCACTGAAGCTTTCTTT
TRBD2,TRBJ2-4,TRBV9,once,CASSVDAGGGNIQYF,TGTGCCAGCAGCGTAGATGCGGGGGGTGGAAACATTCAGTACTTC
TRBD1,TRBJ2-7,TRBV7-2,NA,CASSLGTGSYEQYF,TGTGCCAGCAGCTTAGGGACAGGGTCCTACGAGCAGTACTTC
NA,TRBJ2-5,TRBV5-6,NA,CASSLGRRGETQYF,TGTGCCAGCAGCTTGGGAAGGAGAGGGGAGACCCAGTACTTC
TRBD1,TRBJ1-4,TRBV18,NA,CASSPPTDRGEKLFF,TGTGCCAGCTCACCACCGACGGACAGGGGCGAAAAACTGTTTTTT
TRBD1,TRBJ2-1,TRBV5-6,NA,CASSLADRDNNEQFF,TGTGCCAGCAGCCTGGCGGACAGGGACAACAATGAGCAGTTCTTC
TRBD1,TRBJ1-2,TRBV28,once,CASSNSQGVVYGYTF,TGTGCCAGCAGTAATTCCCAGGGGGTGGTCTATGGCTACACCTTC
NA,TRBJ1-1,TRBV19,NA,CASSQAGDTEAFF,TGTGCCAGTAGCCAGGCAGGGGATACTGAAGCTTTCTTT
NA,TRBJ2-5,TRBV6-1,NA,CAGSALTRKETQYF,TGTGCCGGCAGTGCCCTGACTAGGAAAGAGACCCAGTACTTC
NA,TRBJ1-2,TRBV2,NA,CASSVVVSGPINYGYTF,TGTGCCAGCAGTGTCGTCGTATCCGGGCCAATCAACTATGGCTACACCTTC
NA,TRBJ2-1,TRBV7-9,NA,CASSLGTGLNYNEQFF,TGTGCCAGCAGCTTAGGAACGGGCTTAAACTACAATGAGCAGTTCTTC
NA,TRBJ1-2,TRBV19,NA,CASSTDTGQSQYTF,TGTGCCAGTAGTACCGATACAGGGCAGAGCCAGTACACCTTC
NA,TRBJ1-1,TRBV4-3,NA,CASSQGTRSRTEAFF,TGCGCCAGCAGCCAAGGTACAAGGTCCCGCACTGAAGCTTTCTTT
TRBD1,TRBJ1-4,TRBV28,NA,CASSKDRESEKLFF,TGTGCCAGCAGTAAGGACAGGGAAAGTGAAAAACTGTTTTTT
NA,TRBJ2-7,TRBV7-9,NA,CASSLAQAPYEQYF,TGTGCCAGCAGCTTAGCACAGGCTCCCTACGAGCAGTACTTC
TRBD2,TRBJ2-7,TRBV2,NA,CASSPFPGLAYEQYF,TGTGCCAGCAGTCCCTTTCCGGGACTAGCCTACGAGCAGTACTTC
TRBD1,TRBJ2-3,TRBV19,NA,CASSRRDRGLLTDTQYF,TGTGCCAGTAGTCGCCGGGACAGGGGGTTGCTCACAGATACGCAGTATTTT
NA,TRBJ1-5,TRBV7-2,NA,CASSLAVGAGQPQHF,TGTGCCAGCAGCTTAGCCGTGGGGGCAGGACAGCCCCAGCATTTT
NA,TRBJ2-2,TRBV11-3,NA,CASSLDIRGGGELFF,TGTGCCAGCAGCTTAGATATAAGGGGTGGCGGGGAGCTGTTTTTT
NA,TRBJ2-5,TRBV9,NA,CASSSDGETQYF,TGTGCCAGCAGCTCGGACGGGGAGACCCAGTACTTC
NA,TRBJ1-5,TRBV27,NA,CASSPKVRGKGQPQHF,TGTGCCAGCAGTCCGAAGGTTCGGGGGAAGGGACAGCCCCAGCATTTT
NA,TRBJ2-7,TRBV20-1,once,CSASGAYEQYF,TGCAGTGCCAGTGGAGCCTACGAGCAGTACTTC
NA,TRBJ1-4,TRBV2,NA,CASSDLRAWGEKLFF,TGTGCCAGCAGTGACCTCAGAGCTTGGGGTGAAAAACTGTTTTTT
NA,TRBJ2-5,TRBV5-1,NA,CASSFRAGEQYF,TGCGCCAGCAGCTTCAGGGCTGGGGAGCAGTACTTC
NA,TRBJ1-5,TRBV12-5,NA,CASGSTLKKGLEVDQPQHF,TGTGCTAGTGGTTCGACCCTTAAAAAGGGACTCGAGGTCGATCAGCCCCAGCATTTT
TRBD1,TRBJ1-5,TRBV19,NA,CASSIWGTPEDRSNQPQHF,TGTGCCAGTAGTATATGGGGGACACCCGAGGACAGGAGCAATCAGCCCCAGCATTTT
NA,TRBJ2-3,TRBV28,NA,CASSLAGATDTQYF,TGTGCCAGCAGTTTAGCGGGGGCCACAGATACGCAGTATTTT
NA,TRBJ2-1,TRBV27,NA,CASSFQVGGNEQFF,TGTGCCAGCAGTTTTCAGGTGGGGGGCAATGAGCAGTTCTTC
NA,TRBJ2-6,TRBV2,few,CASSESGANVLTF,TGTGCCAGCAGTGAGTCTGGGGCCAACGTCCTGACTTTC
NA,TRBJ1-5,TRBV29-1,NA,CSVRGDGNQPQHF,TGCAGCGTACGAGGGGACGGCAATCAGCCCCAGCATTTT
NA,TRBJ2-7,TRBV18,once,CASSPRDGGSYEQYF,TGTGCCAGCTCACCACGGGACGGTGGCTCCTACGAGCAGTACTTC
NA,TRBJ1-3,TRBV6-6,NA,CASSYQQGVSGNTIYF,TGTGCCAGCAGTTATCAACAGGGAGTTAGTGGAAACACCATATATTTT
NA,TRBJ1-5,TRBV28,NA,CASSDGAAQGNQPQHF,TGTGCCAGCAGCGACGGGGCCGCACAGGGTAATCAGCCCCAGCATTTT
NA,TRBJ1-2,TRBV7-7,NA,CASSLTDTPAGYTF,TGTGCTAGCAGCTTGACGGACACCCCTGCTGGCTACACCTTC
TRBD2,TRBJ2-1,TRBV4-3,NA,CASSQELAGYNEQFF,TGCGCCAGCAGCCAAGAACTAGCGGGTTACAATGAGCAGTTCTTC
NA,TRBJ2-2,TRBV5-1,NA,CASRNVRGLTGELFF,TGCGCCAGCAGAAACGTCCGGGGATTAACCGGGGAGCTGTTTTTT
NA,TRBJ1-6,TRBV5-5,NA,CASSREGLGGSPLHF,TGTGCCAGCAGCCGAGAGGGCCTAGGGGGTTCACCCCTCCACTTT
TRBD2,TRBJ2-3,TRBV7-2,NA,CASSARGGGTDTQYF,TGTGCCAGCAGCGCCCGGGGGGGCGGGACAGATACGCAGTATTTT